The rows below give T cell receptor beta chains drawn from one sample of a study of shared clonotypes between healthy human individuals. The repertoire was sequenced with immunoSEQ multiplex PCR; TCRdb's copy has only in-frame clones and lacks some. The sample holds millions of clones, 85% to 95% seen once. Sequenced input: naive CD8+ T cells sorted from blood. These receptor sequences come from a man aged 18 to 30 in good health. Both conserved end residues are part of each CDR3. The D gene is left open where the match is weak.

cdr3_length: 14; d_call: -; v_call: TRBV9; cdr3_aa: CASSVVGWADTQYF
cdr3_length: 15; d_call: -; v_call: TRBV11-2; cdr3_aa: CASSLGTGTYYGYTF
cdr3_length: 13; d_call: -; v_call: TRBV7-9; cdr3_aa: CASSFPANGELFF
cdr3_length: 14; d_call: -; v_call: TRBV6-5; cdr3_aa: CASSYSGGANVLTF
cdr3_length: 14; d_call: -; v_call: TRBV6-5; cdr3_aa: CASRDLAASYEQYF
cdr3_length: 14; d_call: -; v_call: TRBV9; cdr3_aa: CASSVGSIQETQYF
cdr3_length: 14; d_call: -; v_call: TRBV6-1; cdr3_aa: CASTVSFSTDTQYF
cdr3_length: 13; d_call: -; v_call: TRBV4-1; cdr3_aa: CASSLTADYEQYF
cdr3_length: 12; d_call: -; v_call: TRBV19; cdr3_aa: CASRVRNQPQHF
cdr3_length: 15; d_call: TRBD1; v_call: TRBV6-1; cdr3_aa: CASSAPGTGTYEQYF
cdr3_length: 12; d_call: -; v_call: TRBV30; cdr3_aa: CAWSVSIYGYTF
cdr3_length: 12; d_call: -; v_call: TRBV28; cdr3_aa: CASSLFSETQYF
cdr3_length: 19; d_call: TRBD2; v_call: TRBV7-9; cdr3_aa: CASSLPSGTSGGNTGELFF
cdr3_length: 16; d_call: -; v_call: TRBV21-1; cdr3_aa: CASSARAGKNTGELFF
cdr3_length: 17; d_call: TRBD1; v_call: TRBV2; cdr3_aa: CASSEPIQTGGQETQYF
cdr3_length: 15; d_call: -; v_call: TRBV6-6; cdr3_aa: CASSPRSRLGETQYF
cdr3_length: 14; d_call: -; v_call: TRBV13; cdr3_aa: CASSLGGPLYEQYF
cdr3_length: 15; d_call: TRBD2; v_call: TRBV7-9; cdr3_aa: CASSPPGTSGYEQYF
cdr3_length: 17; d_call: TRBD1; v_call: TRBV7-9; cdr3_aa: CASPRLGTGDLTGELFF
cdr3_length: 16; d_call: -; v_call: TRBV6-5; cdr3_aa: CASSYSGAPLGNEQFF
cdr3_length: 19; d_call: TRBD1; v_call: TRBV2; cdr3_aa: CASDPLIPSPGQGNTEAFF
cdr3_length: 15; d_call: -; v_call: TRBV7-2; cdr3_aa: CASSLAIGQSSPLHF
cdr3_length: 15; d_call: TRBD2; v_call: TRBV27; cdr3_aa: CASSVLAGEYNEQFF
cdr3_length: 12; d_call: TRBD2; v_call: TRBV6-5; cdr3_aa: CASSQLAGELFF
cdr3_length: 15; d_call: -; v_call: TRBV13; cdr3_aa: CASSLTAGESHGYTF
cdr3_length: 15; d_call: -; v_call: TRBV7-8; cdr3_aa: CASSQLSGSTDTQYF
cdr3_length: 16; d_call: -; v_call: TRBV4-1; cdr3_aa: CASSLSPGAYNSPLHF
cdr3_length: 15; d_call: -; v_call: TRBV27; cdr3_aa: CASSLGPNSNTEAFF
cdr3_length: 16; d_call: -; v_call: TRBV5-6; cdr3_aa: CASSAALLGLGHEQYF
cdr3_length: 14; d_call: -; v_call: TRBV4-1; cdr3_aa: CASSQVAGNYEQYF
cdr3_length: 17; d_call: -; v_call: TRBV7-9; cdr3_aa: CASSLGGEGDSTDTQYF
cdr3_length: 15; d_call: -; v_call: TRBV5-8; cdr3_aa: CASSLGSQGSDTQYF
cdr3_length: 13; d_call: -; v_call: TRBV6-1; cdr3_aa: CASSELGNQPQHF
cdr3_length: 14; d_call: -; v_call: TRBV5-6; cdr3_aa: CASSFGGGSDTQYF
cdr3_length: 13; d_call: -; v_call: TRBV6-5; cdr3_aa: CASALTMNTEAFF
cdr3_length: 13; d_call: -; v_call: TRBV11-2; cdr3_aa: CASSLGSPYEQYF
cdr3_length: 15; d_call: -; v_call: TRBV7-2; cdr3_aa: CASSLLSVSPDTQYF
cdr3_length: 13; d_call: -; v_call: TRBV6-5; cdr3_aa: CASSAGGTDTQYF
cdr3_length: 14; d_call: -; v_call: TRBV4-1; cdr3_aa: CASSQDLRGDGYTF
cdr3_length: 13; d_call: TRBD1; v_call: TRBV27; cdr3_aa: CASSRGTGFLSYF
cdr3_length: 16; d_call: -; v_call: TRBV27; cdr3_aa: CASSLFGVVGFDGYTF
cdr3_length: 16; d_call: TRBD2; v_call: TRBV4-2; cdr3_aa: CASSQPGRTGGDEQFF
cdr3_length: 19; d_call: TRBD2; v_call: TRBV7-7; cdr3_aa: CASSNTGLAGGSNTGELFF
cdr3_length: 17; d_call: -; v_call: TRBV19; cdr3_aa: CASSVEGDLGYNQPQHF
cdr3_length: 14; d_call: -; v_call: TRBV4-1; cdr3_aa: CASSQVGQRETQYF
cdr3_length: 15; d_call: -; v_call: TRBV9; cdr3_aa: CASSVTGTLTNGYTF
cdr3_length: 14; d_call: TRBD1; v_call: TRBV5-6; cdr3_aa: CASSFGTGLYEQYF
cdr3_length: 18; d_call: -; v_call: TRBV7-6; cdr3_aa: CASSLAPLSLVNTGELFF
cdr3_length: 15; d_call: -; v_call: TRBV7-9; cdr3_aa: CASSPTSPGNQPQHF
cdr3_length: 11; d_call: -; v_call: TRBV6-1; cdr3_aa: CASSEAHEQFF
cdr3_length: 16; d_call: -; v_call: TRBV7-9; cdr3_aa: CASSSSLAGSSYEQYF
cdr3_length: 16; d_call: -; v_call: TRBV5-1; cdr3_aa: CASSPEGSVSSYEQYF
cdr3_length: 15; d_call: -; v_call: TRBV7-8; cdr3_aa: CASSPPGLVMETQYF
cdr3_length: 15; d_call: -; v_call: TRBV13; cdr3_aa: CASSSSDRLNTEAFF
cdr3_length: 15; d_call: TRBD2; v_call: TRBV27; cdr3_aa: CASRYYSGGNYEQYF